Described below is a single T cell receptor (beta chain) sequence and its context. What it binds is unknown. This sample is drawn from a study of PD-1 blockade in mismatch repair-deficient tumors. Overall study results and limits: Rapid post-treatment expansion, then contraction, generally preceding radiologic response, marked tumor-resident clones.

PCR or immunohistochemistry showed mismatch repair deficiency in every enrolled patient. TCRdb's copy holds only in-frame clones and misses some; the assay was immunoSEQ multiplex PCR. The table records about 21,000 clones, approximately 84% of them present only once. The sequencing used peripheral blood, collected 2 weeks after starting pembrolizumab. The sequence was obtained from an adult with mismatch repair-deficient cancer.

CDR3 bases: TGCGCCAGCAGCCGGTTAGCGGCTAGCACAGATACGCAGTATTTT. It translates to CASSRLAASTDTQYF. The V gene is TRBV5-1, the J gene TRBJ2-3; maybe TRBD2 (6 bases). The CDR3 is made up of 15 amino acids. The V end was cut by 4 bases, the J end by 0 bases, with 12 bases between. Per germline, CDR1 SGHRS and CDR2 YFSETQ.